The 20 T cell receptor beta chains given below trace back to one sample, sequenced in a study of blood T cell repertoires in COVID-19 (dated by TCRdb to 2019 to 2021). The library was built by means of the immunoSEQ multiplex PCR assay. Entries here come from immuneACCESS through TCRdb and include only in-frame sequences with V and J called. Some clones fail to appear in such tables; in the studies checked, an unresolved V gene covers under half of the shortfall, and the cause of the remainder is unknown. Present in this sample are 200,000 to 250,000 clones, 86% of which were seen just once. The top ten clones comprise approximately 3.3% of the sample. Sequencing input: PBMCs or T cells enriched from blood (not recorded which). These TCRs come from a woman between 45 and 65 years old in a cohort exposed to, infected with or recovered from COVID-19 (not recorded which).

This clone was detected only a few times. CDR3 in DNA: TGTGCCAGCAGCAGGGGACAGGGGGCGTTTGAGCAGTTCTTC. The encoded protein is CASSRGQGAFEQFF. The chain uses TRBV7-8 and TRBJ2-1, with 12 bases identical to TRBD1. Germline values: CDR1 SGHVS, CDR2 FQNEAQ. V shed 5 bases and J 9 bases; nucleotides not matched to a gene: 5. The CDR3 totals 14 residues.

This chain joins TRBV10-2 and TRBJ1-3; 9 positions agree with TRBD1. The CDR3 contains 13 residues. The J segment lost 7 bases and the V segment lost 4 bases, leaving 2 bases of the junction unmatched. Germline values: CDR1 WSHSY, CDR2 SAAADI. The CDR3 is CASSAGTGNTIYF. The CDR3 DNA reads as TGCGCCAGCAGTGCTGGGACAGGGAACACCATATATTTT.

In this sample, this clone turned up once. The chain recombines TRBV4-2 with TRBJ1-5; weak D call: TRBD1 (6 bases). Germline V lookup: CDR1 LGHNA, CDR2 YNFKEQ. Trimming took 3 bases from V and 4 from J, leaving 16 bases between them. The CDR3 is 16 amino acids. The CDR3 DNA reads as TGTGCCAGCAGCCAGGGAGGGGGAGAAAGGAATCAGCCCCAGCATTTT. It is translated as CASSQGGGERNQPQHF.

The J gene is TRBJ1-5, the V gene TRBV9; perhaps TRBD1 as D (6 bases). CDR1 and CDR2 from the germline V gene are SGDLS and YYNGEE. The CDR3 is 16 amino acids. V was cut by 4 bases and J by 5 bases, with 19 bases left in between. CDR3 sequence: CASSPEGGEPYQPQHF. CDR3 DNA: TGTGCCAGCAGCCCCGAGGGGGGGGAGCCCTATCAGCCCCAGCATTTT.

This chain joins TRBV4-1 and TRBJ1-4; TRBD1 aligns across 9 bases. After removal of 6 bases from V and 13 bases from J, the junction contained 9 bases not matched to a gene. The germline gives CDR1 MGHRA, CDR2 YSYEKL. The CDR3 spans 13 residues. The CDR3 DNA reads as TGCGCCAGCAGACCCCGACAGGGGGATGGACTGTTTTTT. It is translated as CASRPRQGDGLFF.

This clone was counted only a few times. The chain links TRBV3-1 (or the pseudogene TRBV3-2) to TRBJ2-1; possible D gene TRBD2, 6 bases. The CDR3 is 14 amino acids. Per the germline V gene, CDR1 is LGHDT and CDR2 is YNNKEL (reference sequence). Trimming pared 8 bases from V and 7 bases from J, leaving 18 bases between. For the CDR3, the DNA is TGTGCCAGCTGCACGCGGGGTATCACGAATGAGCAGTTCTTC. This encodes CASCTRGITNEQFF.

The chain links TRBV6-4 to TRBJ2-6; a possible D gene is TRBD1 (6 bases). The CDR3 is made up of 16 amino acids. Germline V lookup: CDR1 MRHNA, CDR2 SNTAGT. V lost 6 bases and J lost 0, with 12 bases in between. The DNA for the CDR3 is TGTGCCAGCAGCCGAGACAGGCTCTCTGGGGCCAACGTCCTGACTTTC. Translated: CASSRDRLSGANVLTF.

The V and J genes are TRBV29-1 and TRBJ1-2; D is possibly TRBD1 (6 bases). The CDR3 loop spans 12 amino acids. Trimming removed 7 bases at V and 4 bases at J, with 13 bases between. Germline loops: CDR1 SQVTM, CDR2 ANQGSEA. The chain's CDR3 is CSAQEGGYGYTF. The CDR3 region has the DNA TGCAGCGCCCAGGAAGGGGGCTATGGCTACACCTTC.

This chain uses TRBV14 with TRBJ2-2; TRBD2 matches at 7 bases. CDR1 SGHDN and CDR2 FVKESK come from the germline V gene. Losses at the gene ends were 0 bases for V and 14 bases for J; bases not matched to a gene: 9. The CDR3 consists of 14 residues. CDR3 sequence reads: CASSQDFGGTNLFF. CDR3 DNA sequence: TGTGCCAGCAGCCAAGATTTCGGGGGGACTAACCTGTTTTTT.

The J gene is TRBJ1-3, the V gene TRBV4-3; D unresolved. Germline V CDR1 and CDR2: LGHNA, YSLEER. This CDR3 has 15 residues. V gave up 3 bases and J gave up 1 base, with 10 bases separating them. DNA of the CDR3: TGCGCCAGCAGCCAGCAGGCGATATCTGGAAACACCATATATTTT. Its protein product is CASSQQAISGNTIYF.

V gene TRBV9 combines with J gene TRBJ2-3, with a weak D call TRBD1 (6 bases). V lost 3 bases, J lost 5 bases, and 13 bases lay in between. This CDR3 is 14 amino acids long. The germline gives CDR1 SGDLS, CDR2 YYNGEE. CDR3 sequence: CASSADVQGDTQYF. CDR3 DNA: TGTGCCAGCAGCGCCGATGTACAGGGAGATACGCAGTATTTT. The full variable domain, rest sourced from reference TRBV9 and TRBJ2-3, is DSGVTQTPKHLITATGQRVTLRCSPRSGDLSVYWYQQSLDQGLQFLIQYYNGEERAKGNILERFSAQQFPDLHSELNLSSLELGDSALYFCASSADVQGDTQYFGPGTRLTVL.

The rearrangement uses TRBV20-1 and TRBJ2-3, with TRBD2 matching 10 bases. Germline loops: CDR1 DFQATT, CDR2 SNEGSKA (reference sequence). V dropped 3 bases and J dropped 4; count of bases not matched to a gene: 7. This CDR3 is built from 15 residues. The CDR3, as DNA: TGCAGTGCTAGTTCAACTAGCGGGGTAGCAGATACGCAGTATTTT. This sequence encodes CSASSTSGVADTQYF.

The chain recombines TRBV6-6 with TRBJ2-1; D may be TRBD1 (6 bases). Germline V gene data show CDR1 as MNHNY and CDR2 as SVGAGI (reference sequence). The CDR3 sequence is 13 residues long. V lost 7 bases and J 9 bases, leaving 16 bases between the germline ends. CDR3 DNA: TGTGCCAGCAATAAACAGGGTCGAGGTGAGCAGTTCTTC. It translates to CASNKQGRGEQFF.

The V gene is TRBV12-3 or TRBV12-4, the J gene TRBJ2-7, with a possible D match to TRBD1 (5 bases). Trimming removed 5 bases at V and 6 bases at J, with 11 bases between. The CDR3 consists of 12 residues. The CDR3 DNA reads as TGTGCCAGCAGTGTACAGCAGGGCGAGCAGTACTTC. Its translation: CASSVQQGEQYF.

Only one count was recorded for this clone. The chain carries TRBV28 and TRBJ1-2, with D possibly matching TRBD1 (5 bases). Trimming stripped 5 bases from V and 4 bases from J, with 11 bases between. Germline V lookup: CDR1 MDHEN, CDR2 SYDVKM. The CDR3 is 13 amino acids. The CDR3 bases are TGTGCCAGCAGTATCCGCGGGGGCTATGGCTACACCTTC. It encodes CASSIRGGYGYTF.

CDR3 residues: CASSRDRGGSPLHF. The CDR3, as DNA: TGTGCCAGCAGCCGGGACAGGGGTGGTTCACCCCTCCACTTT. The chain links TRBV27 to TRBJ1-6; 10 bases align to TRBD1. The germline V gene encodes CDR1 MNHEY and CDR2 SMNVEV (reference sequence). This CDR3 spans 14 amino acids. J lost 9 bases, V lost 6 bases, and 5 bases had no gene match.

V and J are TRBV3-1 (or the pseudogene TRBV3-2) and TRBJ2-5, with TRBD1 as a possible D gene (6 bases). This CDR3 has 13 residues. The V end lost 1 base, the J end lost 5 bases, and 8 bases lay between the germline ends. Germline V gene sequence: CDR1 LGHDT, CDR2 YNNKEL (reference sequence). CDR3 residues: CASSQGGPETQYF. CDR3 nucleotide sequence: TGTGCCAGCAGCCAAGGGGGGCCTGAGACCCAGTACTTC.

This sequence joins TRBV7-9 and TRBJ1-6; TRBD1 matches 8 bases. Germline loops: CDR1 SEHNR, CDR2 FQNEAQ (reference sequence). The CDR3 consists of 14 residues. The V segment lost 3 bases and the J segment 9 bases; nucleotides outside the gene matches: 4. CDR3 in DNA: TGTGCCAGCAGCTTGACAGGGGTTGGTTCACCCCTCCACTTT. It specifies CASSLTGVGSPLHF.

CDR3 DNA sequence: TGTGCCAGCAGGGGACTCGGCACAGATACGCAGTATTTT. As protein: CASRGLGTDTQYF. V and J are TRBV2 and TRBJ2-3; D is perhaps TRBD2 (6 bases). V was clipped by 6 bases and J by 1 base, with 8 bases between them. This CDR3 has 13 residues. Germline V gene data show CDR1 as SNHLY and CDR2 as FYNNEI.

This sequence joins TRBV30 and TRBJ1-2, with D possibly TRBD1 on 5 matching bases. Germline V gene sequence: CDR1 GTSNPN, CDR2 SVGIG (reference sequence). V was cut by 3 bases and J by 7 bases, with 21 bases left in between. The CDR3 runs to 15 residues. CDR3 amino acids: CAWSPYRWQGSGYTF. CDR3 coding DNA: TGTGCCTGGAGCCCCTATAGGTGGCAGGGCTCTGGCTACACCTTC.